This T cell receptor beta chain was captured in a study of blood T cell repertoires in COVID-19. For the study at large: PBMCs, B-cell-depleted T cells, or T cells were the source of the cDNA or gDNA that made up the material.

As originally analysed: Estimates of nucleated cell counts were drawn from the amplification of reference gene primers. The data were produced by immunoSEQ multiplex PCR, yet TCRdb's version contains in-frame clones alone and is incomplete. That table furnishes V, J and clone size, whereas the DNA furnished D and trimming. The sample yields some 240,000 clones, around 85% seen once. Per the germline V gene, CDR1 is SGHNT and CDR2 is YENEEA. Trimming removed 3 bases from V and 8 bases from J, with 14 bases in between. This CDR3 comprises 15 residues. Sequencing was performed on PBMCs or T cells enriched from blood (not recorded which). This chain joins TRBV11-3 and TRBJ1-6; D is ambiguous. The sequence came from a woman in her forties with acute COVID-19. This chain's CDR3 is CASSFERRLDSPLHF. In DNA form, the CDR3 reads TGTGCCAGCAGCTTCGAAAGGAGATTGGATTCACCCCTCCACTTT. Combining the CDR3 with reference TRBV11-3 and TRBJ1-6 gives the whole variable domain EAGVVQSPRYKIIEKKQPVAFWCNPISGHNTLYWYLQNLGQGPELLIRYENEEAVDDSQLPKDRFSAERLKGVDSTLKIQPAELGDSAVYLCASSFERRLDSPLHFGNGTRLTVT.